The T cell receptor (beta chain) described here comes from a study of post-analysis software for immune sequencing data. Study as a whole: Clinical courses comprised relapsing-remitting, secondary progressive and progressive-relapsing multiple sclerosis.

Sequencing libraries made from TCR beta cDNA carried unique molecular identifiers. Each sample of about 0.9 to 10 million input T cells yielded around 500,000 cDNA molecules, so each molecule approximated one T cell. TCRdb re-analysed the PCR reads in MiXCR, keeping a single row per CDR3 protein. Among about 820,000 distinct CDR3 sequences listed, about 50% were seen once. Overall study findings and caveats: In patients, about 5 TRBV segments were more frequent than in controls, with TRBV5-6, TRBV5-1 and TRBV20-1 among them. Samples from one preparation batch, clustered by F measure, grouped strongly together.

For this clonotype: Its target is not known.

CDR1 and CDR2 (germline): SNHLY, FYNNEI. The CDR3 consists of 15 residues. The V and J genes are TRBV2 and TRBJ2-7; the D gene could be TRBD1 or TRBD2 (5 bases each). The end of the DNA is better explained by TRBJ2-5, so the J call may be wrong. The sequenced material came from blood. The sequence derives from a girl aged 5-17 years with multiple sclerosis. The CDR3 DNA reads TGTGCCCTGTCAACGGGGACGACCCTTGGAGAGACCCAGTACTTC. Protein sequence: CALSTGTTLGETQYF.